This T cell receptor beta chain was captured by sequencing in a study of T cell responses to AZD1222 COVID-19 vaccine. Trimming took off 3 bases at V and 4 bases at J, with 12 bases between the two ends. Looked up from germline, CDR1 is SGHVS and CDR2 is FNYEAQ. The CDR3 has 14 residues. Repertoires were generated with immunoSEQ multiplex PCR, while TCRdb's copy carries only in-frame clones and drops some. The top ten clones hold 20% to 25% of a sample with around 110,000 clones, around 90% of them seen once. V is TRBV7-6 and J is TRBJ2-5; a weak D match, TRBD2 (5 bases). Material: peripheral blood, obtained on day 0 of AZD1222 vaccination. This TCR derives from an adult in good health. The chain's CDR3 is CASSFLLAGETQYF. In DNA form, the CDR3 reads TGTGCCAGCAGCTTTTTGCTAGCCGGAGAGACCCAGTACTTC.